Following are 22 T cell receptor beta chains from one sample sequenced in a study of blood T cell repertoires in COVID-19. Measured with immunoSEQ multiplex PCR; TCRdb has only the in-frame clones, and not every one. Among over 150,000 clones listed, about 85% were seen once. Sequenced input: peripheral blood. The receptors originated from a woman in her fifties or sixties with COVID-19, enrolled during active disease.

The V gene is TRBV28, the J gene TRBJ1-5; 7 bases line up with TRBD1. V was pared by 2 bases and J by 6 bases, with 1 base of the junction left unmatched. Germline loops: CDR1 MDHEN, CDR2 SYDVKM. The CDR3 covers 13 residues. The CDR3 nucleotides are TGTGCCAGCAGTTTACAGGGGGGTCAGCCCCAGCATTTT. Its translation is CASSLQGGQPQHF.

This chain joins TRBV18 and TRBJ1-1; the D gene is possibly TRBD1 (6 bases). This CDR3 spans 13 amino acids. V gave up 5 bases and J gave up 1 base, with 8 bases separating them. Germline V gives CDR1 KGHSH, CDR2 LQKENI. CDR3: CASSSDRNTEAFF. The CDR3 DNA follows: TGTGCCAGCTCATCGGACAGGAACACTGAAGCTTTCTTT. Combining the CDR3 with reference TRBV18 and TRBJ1-1 gives the whole variable domain NAGVMQNPRHLVRRRGQEARLRCSPMKGHSHVYWYRQLPEEGLKFMVYLQKENIIDESGMPKERFSAEFPKEGPSILRIQQVVRGDSAAYFCASSSDRNTEAFFGQGTRLTVV.

This chain uses TRBV18 with TRBJ2-1, with 7 nucleotides matching TRBD1. The germline V gene encodes CDR1 KGHSH and CDR2 LQKENI. V lost 4 bases, J lost 4 bases, and 7 bases stayed unmatched. The length of the CDR3 is 15 residues. The CDR3, as DNA: TGTGCCAGCTCACGTACTGGGACAGAGTACAATGAGCAGTTCTTC. This codes for CASSRTGTEYNEQFF.

This chain uses TRBV7-3 with TRBJ1-5; D is perhaps TRBD1 (6 bases). Trimming removed 4 bases at V and 3 bases at J, with 16 bases between. Germline CDR1 reads SGHTA; CDR2 reads FQGTGA. The CDR3 has 16 residues. The CDR3 loop reads CASSSPRGAFNQPQHF. CDR3 DNA: TGTGCCAGCAGCTCTCCCCGGGGGGCTTTCAATCAGCCCCAGCATTTT. The variable domain in full, with the rest retrieved from reference TRBV7-3 and TRBJ1-5, is GAGVSQTPSNKVTEKGKYVELRCDPISGHTALYWYRQSLGQGPEFLIYFQGTGAADDSGLPNDRFFAVRPEGSVSTLKIQRTERGDSAVYLCASSSPRGAFNQPQHFGDGTRLSIL.

The chain joins TRBV30 to TRBJ1-5, with 9 bases matching TRBD1. CDR3 size: 17 residues. Trimming removed 2 bases from V and 3 bases from J; junction bases left unmatched: 11. CDR1 is GTSNPN, CDR2 SVGIG, per germline (reference sequence). This CDR3 is CAWSSARTGVYNQPQHF. In nucleotides, the CDR3 is TGTGCCTGGAGTTCCGCCCGGACAGGGGTCTACAATCAGCCCCAGCATTTT.

The genes are TRBV19 and TRBJ2-1; TRBD1 aligns across 8 bases. The germline gives CDR1 LNHDA, CDR2 SQIVND (reference sequence). CDR3 length: 17 amino acids. V lost 7 bases, J lost 6 bases, and 17 bases stayed unmatched. CDR3 DNA sequence: TGTGCCAGTACCCCTTATACTCCAGGGGGCGGAGGCAATGAGCAGTTCTTC. Protein: CASTPYTPGGGGNEQFF.

The chain uses TRBV3-1 (or the pseudogene TRBV3-2) and TRBJ1-1; D may be TRBD1 (5 bases). The CDR3 has 13 amino acids. V dropped 1 base and J dropped 10 bases, with 13 bases sitting between them. Germline V gene lookup returns CDR1 LGHDT and CDR2 YNNKEL (reference sequence). The CDR3 spells CASSQAGGRGAFF. DNA of the CDR3: TGTGCCAGCAGCCAAGCGGGGGGAAGAGGAGCTTTCTTT.

The chain has TRBV10-3 and TRBJ1-1; possibly TRBD1 for D (5 bases). This CDR3 is built from 13 residues. The ends were cut back, 5 bases at V and 5 bases at J, with 12 bases in the middle. Germline assignment: CDR1 ENHRY and CDR2 SYGVKD. The CDR3 is CAISPQGVTEAFF. In nucleotides, the CDR3 is TGTGCCATCAGTCCTCAGGGCGTTACTGAAGCTTTCTTT.

The rearrangement links TRBV6-5 to TRBJ1-2; D is undetermined. Deletions cut 4 bases from V and 2 bases from J, with 8 bases between. The CDR3 has 13 amino acids. Germline CDR1 is MNHEY and CDR2 is SVGAGI. The CDR3: CASSSEGNYGYTF. The CDR3 nucleotides are TGTGCCAGCAGTTCAGAGGGCAACTATGGCTACACCTTC.

This clone was detected once. The rearrangement joins TRBV7-3 to TRBJ1-6, with D uncertain. This CDR3 is built from 14 residues. CDR1 and CDR2 (germline): SGHTA, FQGTGA. The ends were cut back, 3 bases at V and 7 bases at J, with 10 bases in the middle. The CDR3 sequence is CASSFQAANSPLHF. In nucleotides, the CDR3 is TGTGCCAGCAGCTTTCAGGCAGCCAATTCACCCCTCCACTTT.

This sequence joins TRBV19 and TRBJ2-7, with TRBD1 identical over 9 bases. The CDR3 loop spans 17 amino acids. The germline CDR1 and CDR2 sequences are LNHDA and SQIVND (reference sequence). V gave up 3 bases and J gave up 4 bases; unmatched junction bases: 13. The CDR3 here is CASSIRSQDRGMYEQYF. CDR3 DNA sequence: TGTGCCAGTAGTATCCGGTCTCAGGACAGGGGAATGTACGAGCAGTACTTC.

This clone has just a few counts. The chain recombines TRBV7-9 with TRBJ1-3; no clear D. V lost 3 bases, J lost 0 bases, and 12 bases lay in between. The length of the CDR3 is 16 residues. Germline V gives CDR1 SEHNR, CDR2 FQNEAQ (reference sequence). In DNA, the CDR3 is TGTGCCAGCAGCTTCGCAGTCAAATACTCTGGAAACACCATATATTTT. It codes for CASSFAVKYSGNTIYF.

This chain connects TRBV27 to TRBJ1-1; 12 bases match TRBD1. The ends lost 5 bases at V and 1 base at J; junction bases unmatched: 14. This CDR3 region has 19 residues. In germline, CDR1 is MNHEY, CDR2 SMNVEV (reference sequence). The CDR3 bases are TGTGCCAGCAGTCTTCACCGGGACAGGGGGCAAGGGGGGAACACTGAAGCTTTCTTT. Translated: CASSLHRDRGQGGNTEAFF.

The V and J genes are TRBV10-3 and TRBJ1-6, with D tentatively TRBD1 (6 bases). From germline, CDR1 is ENHRY and CDR2 SYGVKD. The CDR3 is 13 amino acids. Between the trimmed V and J ends, which lost 6 bases and 12 bases, there was a span of 15 bases. The CDR3 region has the DNA TGTGCCATCAGAGACGGACCAGGGGAACCCCTCCACTTT. Amino acids: CAIRDGPGEPLHF.

The rearrangement joins TRBV18 to TRBJ2-1; 12 nucleotides align to TRBD2. The length of the CDR3 is 18 residues. V was clipped by 6 bases and J by 0 bases; unmatched bases: 9. Looked up from germline, CDR1 is KGHSH and CDR2 is LQKENI. DNA for the CDR3: TGTGCCAGCTCCCCGACTAGCGGGAGATTTGCCTCCTACAATGAGCAGTTCTTC. Translating gives CASSPTSGRFASYNEQFF.

The V and J genes are TRBV7-8 and TRBJ2-3, with a tentative D call TRBD2 (6 bases). This CDR3 spans 14 amino acids. CDR1 and CDR2 from the germline V gene are SGHVS and FQNEAQ. V lost 3 bases to trimming and J lost 9 bases, with 16 bases between them. This chain's CDR3 is CASSFSRERGTQYF. The DNA for the CDR3 is TGTGCCAGCAGCTTTTCTAGGGAACGGGGGACGCAGTATTTT.

The V gene is TRBV21-1, the J gene TRBJ2-2; the table's D gene call, TRBD1, was not cross checked with the DNA. TRBV21-1 is labeled a pseudogene. CDR3 length: 17 residues. The CDR3 region is CASSKESGQGGTGELFF. The CDR3 bases are TGTGCCAGCAGCAAAGAGTCGGGACAGGGGGGCACCGGGGAGCTGTTTTTT.

The rearrangement uses TRBV6-5 and TRBJ1-5; 8 positions match TRBD1. This CDR3 has 15 amino acids. Germline CDR1 reads MNHEY; CDR2 reads SVGAGI. V lost 7 bases to trimming and J lost 3 bases; unmatched junction nucleotides: 8. CDR3 nucleotides: TGTGCCAGCAAGCTGGACAGGGCGGACAATCAGCCCCAGCATTTT. This codes for CASKLDRADNQPQHF.

This rearrangement joins TRBV5-5 to TRBJ2-7; TRBD1 agrees at 7 bases. CDR3 length: 15 residues. The junction had 12 bases not matched to a gene; V was cut back by 4 bases and J by 5 bases. The germline gives CDR1 SGHKS, CDR2 YYEKEE (reference sequence). The CDR3 region has the DNA TGTGCCAGCAGCCAAATAGCAGGGGGAAACAACGAGCAGTACGTC. It codes for CASSQIAGGNNEQYV.

The rearrangement links TRBV3-1 (or the pseudogene TRBV3-2) to TRBJ1-6; weak D call: TRBD1 (6 bases). CDR3 size: 13 residues. Germline V gene data show CDR1 as LGHDT and CDR2 as YNNKEL (reference sequence). Trimming took 0 bases from V and 19 from J, leaving 16 bases between them. CDR3 bases: TGTGCCAGCAGCCAAGATAATAGGGGGAAGTTTCACTTT. It encodes CASSQDNRGKFHF.

This clone is medium-sized in the sample. The chain carries TRBV7-8 and TRBJ2-7, with a possible D match to TRBD2 (6 bases). Germline CDR1 SGHVS, CDR2 FQNEAQ. V lost 4 bases and J 3 bases, leaving 13 bases between the germline ends. The CDR3 is 14 residues long. CDR3 coding DNA: TGTGCCAGCAGCTCCCCCTGGCGGGGCTACGAGCAGTACTTC. It encodes CASSSPWRGYEQYF.

This chain uses TRBV6-1 with TRBJ1-1; D is ambiguous. This CDR3 contains 13 residues. V was trimmed by 2 bases and J by 7 bases, leaving 11 bases between them. The germline CDR1 and CDR2 sequences are MNHNS and SASEGT. Written as DNA, the CDR3 is TGTGCCAGCAGTGAATTAGTAGAAATTGAAGCTTTCTTT. It specifies CASSELVEIEAFF.